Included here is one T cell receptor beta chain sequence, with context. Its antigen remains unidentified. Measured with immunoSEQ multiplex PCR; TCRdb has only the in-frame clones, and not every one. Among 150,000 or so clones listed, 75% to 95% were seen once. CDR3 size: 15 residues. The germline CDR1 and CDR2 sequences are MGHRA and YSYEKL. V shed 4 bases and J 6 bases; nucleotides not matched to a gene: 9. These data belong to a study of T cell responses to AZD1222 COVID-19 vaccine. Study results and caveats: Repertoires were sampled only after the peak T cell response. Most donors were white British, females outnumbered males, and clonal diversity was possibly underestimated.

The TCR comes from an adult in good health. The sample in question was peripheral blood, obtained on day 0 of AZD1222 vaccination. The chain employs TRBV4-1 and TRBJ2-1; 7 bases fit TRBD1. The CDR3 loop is CASSPDRDSGNEQFF. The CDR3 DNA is TGCGCCAGCAGCCCAGACAGGGATTCTGGCAATGAGCAGTTCTTC.